The 26 T cell receptor beta chains below all came from one sample that was sequenced in a study of identical twins. MiXCR, applied by TCRdb to the 5' RACE reads, yields one record per CDR3 protein. The sample includes 450,000 or so distinct CDR3 sequences, approximately 25% of them seen just once. The sample also formed part of further work on T cells expressing NK-cell markers.

Sequencing input: CD4+ T cells sorted from blood. The source of these receptors is a woman aged 18-29 years in good health.

This clonotype was seen a handful of times. The chain links TRBV12-3 or TRBV12-4 to TRBJ1-3; D is undetermined. V dropped 5 bases and J dropped 4 bases, with 9 bases sitting between them. CDR3 length: 13 residues. The CDR3 is CASSRSGGNTIYF. Here the CDR3 DNA reads TGTGCCAGCAGTCGATCGGGGGGAAACACCATATATTTT.

This clonotype was counted only a few times. This rearrangement joins TRBV2 to TRBJ2-7, with TRBD1 matching 7 bases. Germline V lookup: CDR1 SNHLY, CDR2 FYNNEI. The CDR3 sequence is 14 residues long. V gave up 4 bases and J gave up 6 bases; unmatched junction bases: 9. The CDR3 sequence: CASSVAGQAFEQYF. As DNA, the CDR3 is TGTGCCAGCAGTGTCGCCGGACAGGCTTTCGAGCAGTACTTC. Variable domain in full (rest from reference TRBV2 and TRBJ2-7): EPEVTQTPSHQVTQMGQEVILRCVPISNHLYFYWYRQILGQKVEFLVSFYNNEISEKSEIFDDQFSVERPDGSNFTLKIRSTKLEDSAMYFCASSVAGQAFEQYFGPGTRLTVT.

The rearrangement links TRBV19 to TRBJ1-1; D remains unclear. Looked up from germline, CDR1 is LNHDA and CDR2 is SQIVND (reference sequence). This CDR3 contains 11 residues. The germline V and J ends were trimmed by 4 bases and 6 bases, with 6 bases remaining between them. DNA for the CDR3: TGTGCCAGTAGTAAACGGGCTGAAGCTTTCTTT. Encoded protein: CASSKRAEAFF.

This clonotype was counted only a few times. This sequence joins TRBV29-1 and TRBJ2-1; no reliable D call. Germline assignment: CDR1 SQVTM and CDR2 ANQGSEA. This CDR3 region has 14 residues. Trimming shortened V by 6 bases and J by 6 bases, and 18 bases separated the two germline ends. CDR3 DNA sequence: TGCAGCGTCGCGAACTCCGCAGACGGCAATGAGCAGTTCTTC. As protein: CSVANSADGNEQFF.

This clonotype was seen more than once but under ten times. The chain has TRBV9 and TRBJ2-6; D is ambiguous. CDR1 and CDR2 from the germline V gene are SGDLS and YYNGEE. The CDR3 extends over 15 amino acids. V gave up 4 bases and J gave up 9 bases, with 17 bases separating them. CDR3 nucleotides: TGTGCCAGCAGCCCTGAGCCTGCCATGAACAACGTCCTGACTTTC. Amino acid sequence: CASSPEPAMNNVLTF.

With regard to this clonotype: Relative to the germline gene, one junction end is altered; a read error may explain this. The chain employs TRBV10-3 and TRBJ2-7; D unclear. The CDR3 has 13 amino acids. CDR1 and CDR2 (germline): ENHRY, SYGVKD. The CDR3 sequence is CAISESLIYDQYF. The CDR3 nucleotides are TGTGCCATCAGTGAGTCCCTCATCTACGATCAGTACTTC.

The chain is built from TRBV4-3 and TRBJ2-1; 9 positions agree with TRBD2. The germline V gene has CDR1 LGHNA and CDR2 YSLEER. V was pared by 1 base and J by 2 bases, with 6 bases of the junction left unmatched. The CDR3 covers 17 residues. CDR3 amino acids: CASSQGLAETAYNEQFF. CDR3 DNA: TGCGCCAGCAGCCAAGGACTAGCGGAGACGGCCTACAATGAGCAGTTCTTC.

This clonotype has just a few counts. V is TRBV10-3 and J is TRBJ2-7; D is unresolved. V was pared by 3 bases and J by 2 bases, with 5 bases between. This CDR3 has 12 amino acids. Looked up from germline, CDR1 is ENHRY and CDR2 is SYGVKD. Here the CDR3 DNA reads TGTGCCATCAGTGAAGCTCCCTACGAGCAGTACTTC. It specifies CAISEAPYEQYF.

The sample holds a few counts of this clonotype. The genes are TRBV7-8 and TRBJ2-4; maybe TRBD1 (6 bases). The CDR3 runs 17 residues. The germline CDR1 and CDR2 sequences are SGHVS and FQNEAQ. V was shortened by 5 bases and J by 0 bases, with 17 bases between the two germline ends. The CDR3 nucleotides are TGTGCCAGCAGCGCATACCGGGACACAGTAGCCAAAAACATTCAGTACTTC. Translation gives CASSAYRDTVAKNIQYF.

Only a few counts were recorded for this clonotype. The chain links TRBV7-2 to TRBJ2-5; 7 bases fit TRBD2. This CDR3 region has 17 residues. Germline V gives CDR1 SGHTA, CDR2 FQGNSA. The J segment lost 4 bases and the V segment lost 1 base, leaving 12 bases of the junction unmatched. CDR3 nucleotide sequence: TGTGCCAGCAGCTTAGTCAGCGGGATTGGACGGGGAGAGACCCAGTACTTC. Protein sequence: CASSLVSGIGRGETQYF.

The gene calls are TRBV3-1 and TRBJ2-1, with 12 bases matching TRBD2. This CDR3 has 17 amino acids. Germline V gene lookup returns CDR1 LGHDT and CDR2 YNNKEL (reference sequence). Losses at the gene ends were 3 bases for V and 6 bases for J; bases not matched to a gene: 9. CDR3 nucleotide sequence: TGTGCCAGCAGCCACGGACTAGCGGGAACTACGGGCAATGAGCAGTTCTTC. Translation: CASSHGLAGTTGNEQFF.

The rearrangement links TRBV20-1 to TRBJ2-7; D is perhaps TRBD2 (5 bases). Germline-derived CDR1 and CDR2 are DFQATT and SNEGSKA (reference sequence). The CDR3 has 12 residues. V was cut by 3 bases and J by 2 bases, with 8 bases left in between. This chain's CDR3 is CSASDGTYEQYF. CDR3 nucleotides: TGCAGTGCTAGTGACGGGACCTACGAGCAGTACTTC.

Only a few counts were recorded for this clonotype. V and J are TRBV9 and TRBJ2-2; D not certain. The germline V and J ends were trimmed by 3 bases and 5 bases, with 11 bases remaining between them. Germline-derived CDR1 and CDR2 are SGDLS and YYNGEE. This CDR3 has 14 residues. CDR3 in amino acids: CASSATTLTGELFF. DNA of the CDR3: TGTGCCAGCAGCGCTACGACCCTAACCGGGGAGCTGTTTTTT.

The table lists this clonotype with a few counts. CDR3 DNA sequence: TGCAGTTCCCCTTTGAGAAGGGGGCGCGCGGGGCAAGAGACCCAGTACTTC. As protein: CSSPLRRGRAGQETQYF. This sequence joins TRBV20-1 and TRBJ2-5; possible D gene TRBD1, 7 bases. The CDR3 extends over 17 amino acids. Germline V lookup: CDR1 DFQATT, CDR2 SNEGSKA (reference sequence). Trimming took 8 bases from V and 2 from J, leaving 27 bases between them.

In regard to this clonotype: A read error may produce the germline difference seen at one junction end. The gene calls are TRBV2 and TRBJ1-1, with D uncertain. This CDR3 has 11 amino acids. CDR1 and CDR2 (germline): SNHLY, FYNNEI. CDR3 DNA sequence: TGTGCCAGCAGCGCCCCAGAAGCCCATATCTTT. Its translation is CASSAPEAHIF.

A few counts support this clonotype. V and J are TRBV5-1 and TRBJ1-4, with no clear D. The CDR3 spans 16 residues. The V end lost 0 bases, the J end lost 10 bases, and 19 bases lay between the germline ends. Germline CDR1 and CDR2: SGHRS and YFSETQ. The CDR3 region has the DNA TGCGCCAGCAGCTTGGAGAACCGGGCGGGAGAGGGAAAACTGTTTTTT. Residues: CASSLENRAGEGKLFF.

V usage is TRBV20-1 and J usage is TRBJ2-7; 7 bases align to TRBD1. Looked up from germline, CDR1 is DFQATT and CDR2 is SNEGSKA (reference sequence). This CDR3 comprises 12 residues. Trimming removed 6 bases from V and 2 bases from J; junction bases left unmatched: 4. The DNA for the CDR3 is TGCAGTGCCAACAGGGGACCCTACGAGCAGTACTTC. Translated, it gives CSANRGPYEQYF.

This chain's CDR3 is CASSPAYVDYNEQFF. CDR3 DNA: TGTGCCAGCTCACCGGCCTATGTAGATTACAATGAGCAGTTCTTC. V gene TRBV18 combines with J gene TRBJ2-1, with no clear D. Germline assignment: CDR1 KGHSH and CDR2 LQKENI. Trimming pared 3 bases from V and 4 bases from J, leaving 13 bases between. This CDR3 spans 15 amino acids.

The rearrangement links TRBV10-3 to TRBJ2-5, with 7 bases lining up with TRBD1. V lost 10 bases, J lost 1 base, and 6 bases stayed unmatched. CDR1 ENHRY and CDR2 SYGVKD come from the germline V gene. This CDR3 has 13 residues. Here the CDR3 reads CATLGQLQETQYF. Written as DNA, the CDR3 is TGTGCCACCCTGGGACAGCTCCAAGAGACCCAGTACTTC.

The chain carries TRBV3-1 and TRBJ1-2; 7 bases match TRBD1. The CDR3 contains 15 residues. Per germline, CDR1 LGHDT and CDR2 YNNKEL (reference sequence). V was clipped by 10 bases and J by 4 bases; unmatched bases: 15. The CDR3, as DNA: TGTGCCACCCAGGGGGGGAGGATCTCGAGCTATGGCTACACCTTC. Protein sequence: CATQGGRISSYGYTF.

This clonotype was detected only a few times. The V and J genes are TRBV9 and TRBJ1-3; D unclear. Per the germline V gene, CDR1 is SGDLS and CDR2 is YYNGEE. V lost 0 bases to trimming and J lost 0 bases, with 7 bases between them. CDR3 length equals 15 residues. In DNA, the CDR3 is TGTGCCAGCAGCGTAGGGAGGGTCTCTGGAAACACCATATATTTT. It translates to CASSVGRVSGNTIYF.

This clonotype has a handful of counts. The chain has TRBV25-1 and TRBJ1-3; D gene ambiguous. CDR3 length equals 15 residues. V dropped 5 bases and J dropped 0 bases, with 11 bases sitting between them. In germline, CDR1 is MGHDK, CDR2 SYGVNS. In DNA, the CDR3 is TGTGCCAGCAGTACCTCGACCGTCTCTGGAAACACCATATATTTT. This sequence encodes CASSTSTVSGNTIYF. The whole variable domain, remainder taken from reference TRBV25-1 and TRBJ1-3, is EADIYQTPRYLVIGTGKKITLECSQTMGHDKMYWYQQDPGMELHLIHYSYGVNSTEKGDLSSESTVSRIRTEHFPLTLESARPSHTSQYLCASSTSTVSGNTIYFGEGSWLTVV.

This clonotype came up once. The chain carries TRBV12-3 or TRBV12-4 and TRBJ2-1; no reliable D call. V was pared by 0 bases and J by 11 bases, with 23 bases between. The CDR3 is 17 residues long. DNA for the CDR3: TGTGCCAGCAGTTTAGCGAGGTTACTAATGGGTAGCAACAAGCAGTTCTTC. It translates to CASSLARLLMGSNKQFF.

This clonotype has only a few counts. The chain recombines TRBV20-1 with TRBJ1-1, with a tentative D call TRBD1 (6 bases). The CDR3 loop spans 15 amino acids. From germline, CDR1 is DFQATT and CDR2 SNEGSKA (reference sequence). Trimming removed 1 base from V and 5 bases from J, with 17 bases in between. The CDR3: CSARAFQGLVTEAFF. DNA for the CDR3: TGCAGTGCTAGAGCTTTCCAGGGGTTGGTGACTGAAGCTTTCTTT.

This clonotype was counted at least ten times. The chain has TRBV12-3 or TRBV12-4 and TRBJ2-3, with D perhaps being TRBD1 or TRBD2 (6 bases each). Trimming removed 3 bases at V and 2 bases at J, with 12 bases between. The CDR3 consists of 15 residues. CDR3 in amino acids: CASSFIRGATDTQYF. In DNA, the CDR3 is TGTGCCAGCAGTTTTATAAGGGGGGCCACAGATACGCAGTATTTT.

Here the CDR3 reads CAITQGGKSEAFF. The DNA of the CDR3 is TGTGCCATTACACAGGGGGGTAAGTCGGAAGCTTTCTTT. This chain uses TRBV10-3 with TRBJ1-1; 8 bases agree with TRBD1. The CDR3 length is 13 residues. The ends lost 9 bases at V and 8 bases at J; junction bases unmatched: 11. Per the germline V gene, CDR1 is ENHRY and CDR2 is SYGVKD.